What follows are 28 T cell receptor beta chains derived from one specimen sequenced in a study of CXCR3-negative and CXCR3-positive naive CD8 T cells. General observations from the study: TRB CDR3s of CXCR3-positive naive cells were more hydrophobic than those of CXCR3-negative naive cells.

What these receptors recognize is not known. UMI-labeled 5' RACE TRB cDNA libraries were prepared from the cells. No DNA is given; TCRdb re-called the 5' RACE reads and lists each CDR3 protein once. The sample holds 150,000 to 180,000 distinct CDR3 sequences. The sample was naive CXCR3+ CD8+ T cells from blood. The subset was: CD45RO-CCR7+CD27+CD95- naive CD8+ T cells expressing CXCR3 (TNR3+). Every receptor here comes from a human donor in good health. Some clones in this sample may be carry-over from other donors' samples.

The chain's CDR3 is CSARELRDNEQFF. The rearrangement joins TRBV20-1 to TRBJ2-1. Germline CDR1 reads DFQATT; CDR2 reads SNEGSKA (reference sequence). CDR3 length: 13 amino acids.

The CDR3 spells CASSLGAVTDTQYF. V gene TRBV12-3 or TRBV12-4 combines with J gene TRBJ2-3; with no DNA, the TCRdb D assignment of TRBD2 cannot be verified. The length of the CDR3 is 14 residues.

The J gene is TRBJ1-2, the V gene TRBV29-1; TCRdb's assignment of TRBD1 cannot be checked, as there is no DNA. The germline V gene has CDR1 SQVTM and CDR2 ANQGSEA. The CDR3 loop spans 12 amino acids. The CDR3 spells CSVVEDRGLCTF.

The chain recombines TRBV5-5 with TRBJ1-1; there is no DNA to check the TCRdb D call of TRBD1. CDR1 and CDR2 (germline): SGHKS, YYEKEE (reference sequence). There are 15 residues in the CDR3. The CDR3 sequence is CASSFIQGARTEAFF.

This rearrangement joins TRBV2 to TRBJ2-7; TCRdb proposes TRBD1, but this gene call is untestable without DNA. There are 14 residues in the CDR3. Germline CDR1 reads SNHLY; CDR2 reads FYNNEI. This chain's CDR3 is CASSMMDRFDEQYF.

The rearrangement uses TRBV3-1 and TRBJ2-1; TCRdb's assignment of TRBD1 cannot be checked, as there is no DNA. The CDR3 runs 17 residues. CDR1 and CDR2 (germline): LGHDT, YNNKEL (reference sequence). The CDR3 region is CASSQESERGLGNEQFF.

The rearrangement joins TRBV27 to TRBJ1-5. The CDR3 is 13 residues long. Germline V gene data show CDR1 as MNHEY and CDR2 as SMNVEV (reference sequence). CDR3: CASSSNSNQPQHF.

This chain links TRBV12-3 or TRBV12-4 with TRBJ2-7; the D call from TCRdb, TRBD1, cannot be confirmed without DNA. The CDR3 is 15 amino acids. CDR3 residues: CASSLSGEYPYEQYF.

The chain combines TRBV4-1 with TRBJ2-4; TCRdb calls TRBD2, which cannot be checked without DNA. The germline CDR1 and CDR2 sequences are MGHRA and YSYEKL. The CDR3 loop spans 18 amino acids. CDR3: CASSQEPELLLTKNIQYF.

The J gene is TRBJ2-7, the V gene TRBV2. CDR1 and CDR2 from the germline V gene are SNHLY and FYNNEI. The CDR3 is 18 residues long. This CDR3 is CASSDSVTDNRYYYEQYF.

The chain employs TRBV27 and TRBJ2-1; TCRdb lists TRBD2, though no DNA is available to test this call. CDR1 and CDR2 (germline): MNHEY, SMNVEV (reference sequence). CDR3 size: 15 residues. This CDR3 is CASSPGTFYGDEQFF.

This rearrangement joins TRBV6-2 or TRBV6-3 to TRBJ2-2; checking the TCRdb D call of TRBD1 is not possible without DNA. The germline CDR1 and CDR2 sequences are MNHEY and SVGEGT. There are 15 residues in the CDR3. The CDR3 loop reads CASRPPPGEGGELFF.

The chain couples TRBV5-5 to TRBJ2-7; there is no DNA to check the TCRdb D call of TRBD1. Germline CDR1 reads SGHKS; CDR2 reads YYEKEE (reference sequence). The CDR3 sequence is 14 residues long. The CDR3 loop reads CASSWNRGTYEQYF.

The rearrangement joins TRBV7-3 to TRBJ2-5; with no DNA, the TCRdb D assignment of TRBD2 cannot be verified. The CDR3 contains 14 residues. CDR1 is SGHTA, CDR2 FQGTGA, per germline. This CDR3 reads CASSRGGPGETQYF.

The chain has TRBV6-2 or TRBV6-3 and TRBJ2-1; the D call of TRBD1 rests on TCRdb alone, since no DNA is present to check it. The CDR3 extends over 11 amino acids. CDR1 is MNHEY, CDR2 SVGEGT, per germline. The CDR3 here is CASLEGGEQFF.

CDR3 residues: CASSYFDGAPGGYTF. This rearrangement joins TRBV6-5 to TRBJ1-2; without DNA, the TCRdb call of TRBD1 cannot be checked. Germline-derived CDR1 and CDR2 are MNHEY and SVGAGI. The CDR3 is made up of 15 amino acids.

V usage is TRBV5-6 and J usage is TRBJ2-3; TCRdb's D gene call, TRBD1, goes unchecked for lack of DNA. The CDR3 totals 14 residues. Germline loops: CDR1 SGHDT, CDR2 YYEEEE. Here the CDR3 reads CASSSGTGAATQYF.

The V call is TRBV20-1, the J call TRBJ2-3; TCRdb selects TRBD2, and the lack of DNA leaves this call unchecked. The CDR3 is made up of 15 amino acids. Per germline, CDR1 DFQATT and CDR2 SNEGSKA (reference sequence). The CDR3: CSARAGPLYTDTQYF.

The CDR3 here is CSVEGTAGEQYF. This chain joins TRBV29-1 and TRBJ2-7; as DNA is missing, the TRBD1 call by TCRdb cannot be tested. CDR1 is SQVTM, CDR2 ANQGSEA, per germline. This CDR3 has 12 residues.

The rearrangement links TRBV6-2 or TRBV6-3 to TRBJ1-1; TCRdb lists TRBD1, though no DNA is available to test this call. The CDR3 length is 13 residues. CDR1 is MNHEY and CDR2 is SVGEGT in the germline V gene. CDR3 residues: CASLGRKNTEAFF.

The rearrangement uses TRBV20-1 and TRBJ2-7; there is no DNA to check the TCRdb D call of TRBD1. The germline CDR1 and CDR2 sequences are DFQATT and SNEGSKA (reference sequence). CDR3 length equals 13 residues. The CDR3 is CSARVGGQNEQYF.

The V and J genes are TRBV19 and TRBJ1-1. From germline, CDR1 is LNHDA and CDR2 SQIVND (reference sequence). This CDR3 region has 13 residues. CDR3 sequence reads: CASTASPTTEAFF.

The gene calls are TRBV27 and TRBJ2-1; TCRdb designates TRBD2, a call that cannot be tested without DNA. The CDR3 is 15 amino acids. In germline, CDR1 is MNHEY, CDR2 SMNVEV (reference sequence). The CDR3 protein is CASSFGLAGYNEQFF.

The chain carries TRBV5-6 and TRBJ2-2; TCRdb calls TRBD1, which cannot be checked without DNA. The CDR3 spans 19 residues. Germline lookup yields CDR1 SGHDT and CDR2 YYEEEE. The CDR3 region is CASSWGLETGVLWTGELFF.

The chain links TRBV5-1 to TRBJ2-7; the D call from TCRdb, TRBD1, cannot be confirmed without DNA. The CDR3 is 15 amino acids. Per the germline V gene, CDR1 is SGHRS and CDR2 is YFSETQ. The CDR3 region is CASSLASSQGGEQYF.

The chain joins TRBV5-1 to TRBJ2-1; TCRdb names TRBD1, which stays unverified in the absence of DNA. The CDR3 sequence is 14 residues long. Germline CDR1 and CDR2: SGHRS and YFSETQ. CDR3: CASSKGQGADEQFF.

The chain's CDR3 is CASSLPPGTGELFF. This chain joins TRBV28 and TRBJ2-2; TCRdb gives TRBD1 as the D gene, but with no DNA this cannot be confirmed. The CDR3 is 14 amino acids. In germline, CDR1 is MDHEN, CDR2 SYDVKM.

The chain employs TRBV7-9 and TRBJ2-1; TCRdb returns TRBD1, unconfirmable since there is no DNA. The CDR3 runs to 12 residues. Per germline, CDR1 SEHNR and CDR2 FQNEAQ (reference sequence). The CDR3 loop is CASWGANGEQFF.